This T cell receptor (beta chain) was sequenced for a study of T cell responses to AZD1222 COVID-19 vaccine. The data were produced by immunoSEQ multiplex PCR, yet TCRdb's version contains in-frame clones alone and is incomplete. The data contain around 130,000 clones, roughly 89% of them seen just once; the ten biggest clones take up roughly 5.4%. The germline V gene encodes CDR1 MNHNS and CDR2 SASEGT. V lost 1 base, J lost 6 bases, and 9 bases lay in between. The CDR3 runs to 13 residues. The rearrangement joins TRBV6-1 to TRBJ1-2; D unclear. The TCR sequence derives from an adult in good health. Sequenced here: peripheral blood, sampled on day 0 of AZD1222 vaccination. The DNA for the CDR3 is TGTGCCAGCAGTGAAGTAGCGGCGGATGGCTACACCTTC. Translation gives CASSEVAADGYTF.